These 26 T cell receptor beta chains share one sample of origin, sequenced in a study of T cell changes during pregnancy in multiple sclerosis. Here immunoSEQ multiplex PCR was the method, and the copy in TCRdb shows in-frame clones only, minus some. The sample shows fewer than 30,000 clones, approximately 94% of them seen only once. The material sequenced was CD8+ T cells from peripheral blood mononuclear cells, taken before pregnancy. These receptors all stem from a female donor with multiple sclerosis, enrolled in a pregnancy study.

The chain recombines TRBV5-1 with TRBJ2-1, with a weak D call TRBD1 (6 bases). CDR1 and CDR2 (germline): SGHRS, YFSETQ. Trimming removed 2 bases from V and 0 bases from J, with 9 bases in between. The CDR3 is 15 amino acids. CDR3 amino acids: CASSLNRVSYNEQFF. CDR3 bases: TGCGCCAGCAGCTTAAACAGGGTCTCCTACAATGAGCAGTTCTTC.

The J gene is TRBJ2-2, the V gene TRBV10-3; 7 bases agree with TRBD1. Unmatched junction bases numbered 6, after V lost 3 bases and J lost 5 bases. This CDR3 contains 15 residues. CDR1 and CDR2 from the germline V gene are ENHRY and SYGVKD. CDR3 sequence reads: CAISDSQQGTGELFF. CDR3 DNA: TGTGCCATCAGTGACTCTCAACAGGGGACCGGGGAGCTGTTTTTT.

This clone showed up just once. The V and J genes are TRBV5-4 and TRBJ2-7; 7 bases agree with TRBD1. This CDR3 is 15 amino acids long. J was trimmed by 2 bases and V by 2 bases; bases with no gene match: 7. From germline, CDR1 is SGHNT and CDR2 YYREEE (reference sequence). CDR3 sequence (DNA): TGTGCCAGCAGCTTTCTGGCAGGGGGTACCTACGAGCAGTACTTC. This encodes CASSFLAGGTYEQYF.

The rearrangement links TRBV29-1 to TRBJ2-7, with 10 bases identical to TRBD1. Losses at the gene ends were 1 base for V and 6 bases for J; bases not matched to a gene: 6. The germline V gene has CDR1 SQVTM and CDR2 ANQGSEA. The CDR3 totals 14 residues. CDR3 region: CSVEGPGTGVEQYF. The CDR3 DNA follows: TGCAGCGTTGAAGGCCCCGGGACAGGGGTCGAGCAGTACTTC.

The chain couples TRBV27 to TRBJ2-1; 7 nucleotides agree with TRBD1. CDR1 is MNHEY and CDR2 is SMNVEV in the germline V gene (reference sequence). Trimming cost V 3 bases and J 7 bases; bases outside gene matches: 6. The CDR3 covers 14 residues. The CDR3 nucleotides read TGTGCCAGCAGTTTCCAGGGGGAAAGTAATGAGCAGTTCTTC. Protein sequence: CASSFQGESNEQFF.

The V gene is TRBV5-1, the J gene TRBJ2-1, with 13 bases aligning to TRBD2. Losses at the gene ends were 6 bases for V and 8 bases for J; bases not matched to a gene: 8. The CDR3 has 15 residues. Germline lookup yields CDR1 SGHRS and CDR2 YFSETQ. CDR3 in amino acids: CASTLLAGGQDEQFF. CDR3 coding DNA: TGCGCCAGCACCCTACTAGCGGGGGGGCAAGATGAGCAGTTCTTC.

V gene TRBV1 combines with J gene TRBJ2-1; the table's D call of TRBD2 was not tested on the DNA. TRBV1 is a listed pseudogene. The length of the CDR3 is 14 residues. The CDR3 here is CTSSQREGSNEQFF. The CDR3 DNA reads as TGCACCAGCAGCCAGAGGGAGGGATCAAATGAGCAGTTCTTC.

V usage is TRBV7-9 and J usage is TRBJ2-5; D might be TRBD1 (6 bases). CDR3 length: 14 amino acids. V was cut by 6 bases and J by 0 bases, with 11 bases left in between. Per germline, CDR1 SEHNR and CDR2 FQNEAQ (reference sequence). CDR3 residues: CASRDRYNQETQYF. CDR3 DNA: TGTGCCAGCAGGGACAGATACAACCAAGAGACCCAGTACTTC.

This clone was seen once. The chain has TRBV4-1 and TRBJ1-1, with D hard to call. With 3 bases removed from V and 7 bases from J, the gap between germline ends came to 12 bases. Germline assignment: CDR1 MGHRA and CDR2 YSYEKL. The CDR3 is 13 amino acids. CDR3 residues: CASSQGPGSEAFF. The CDR3 DNA follows: TGCGCCAGCAGCCAGGGCCCGGGGAGTGAAGCTTTCTTT.

The rearrangement links TRBV27 to TRBJ2-7; tentative D call: TRBD2 (6 bases). The CDR3 spans 14 residues. Germline V CDR1 and CDR2: MNHEY, SMNVEV (reference sequence). The V gene lost 3 bases and the J gene lost 2 bases, with 11 bases spanning the gap. The CDR3 loop is CASSFLASTYEQYF. In nucleotides, the CDR3 is TGTGCCAGCAGTTTCCTAGCGAGTACCTACGAGCAGTACTTC.

This clone has just one count. The rearrangement uses TRBV6-5 and TRBJ2-5, with D unclear. The DNA matches TRBJ2-7 better at its end, which makes the J call doubtful. This CDR3 region has 12 residues. Germline V gene sequence: CDR1 MNHEY, CDR2 SVGAGI. The CDR3: CASSNSPYEQYF. The CDR3 coding sequence is TGTGCCAGCAGTAATTCTCCCTACGAGCAGTACTTC.

CDR3 nucleotide sequence: TGTGCCAGCAGCGCCACCACAGGGCAACAGCCCCAGCATTTT. Translating it yields CASSATTGQQPQHF. V and J are TRBV9 and TRBJ1-5; tentatively, D is TRBD1 (6 bases). The V end lost 3 bases, the J end lost 7 bases, and 14 bases lay between the germline ends. Germline V gene data show CDR1 as SGDLS and CDR2 as YYNGEE. CDR3 length equals 14 residues.

This clone was picked up one time. V and J are TRBV10-2 and TRBJ2-3; 8 bases agree with TRBD2. CDR3 length: 18 amino acids. CDR1 WSHSY and CDR2 SAAADI come from the germline V gene. V shed 1 base and J 0 bases; nucleotides not matched to a gene: 9. In nucleotides, the CDR3 is TGCGCCAGCAGTGAGTTCCCTCTAGCGGGTAGTAGCACAGATACGCAGTATTTT. The encoded protein is CASSEFPLAGSSTDTQYF.

This clone was seen only once. The rearrangement joins TRBV28 to TRBJ2-1; D uncertain. Looked up from germline, CDR1 is MDHEN and CDR2 is SYDVKM. The ends were cut back, 6 bases at V and 4 bases at J, with 10 bases in the middle. The CDR3 totals 13 residues. CDR3: CASRRGLYNEQFF. The CDR3 coding sequence is TGTGCCAGCAGACGTGGCCTTTACAATGAGCAGTTCTTC.

The rearrangement joins TRBV7-2 to TRBJ1-3, with D uncertain. With 1 base removed from V and 0 bases from J, the gap between germline ends came to 10 bases. The germline V gene has CDR1 SGHTA and CDR2 FQGNSA. The CDR3 extends over 16 amino acids. The CDR3 DNA is TGTGCCAGCAGCTTAGGGCTAGTCGACTCTGGAAACACCATATATTTT. Protein sequence: CASSLGLVDSGNTIYF.

The chain has TRBV19 and TRBJ1-5; the D is unclear. With 3 bases removed from V and 7 bases from J, the gap between germline ends came to 10 bases. The germline V gene has CDR1 LNHDA and CDR2 SQIVND (reference sequence). The CDR3 is made up of 13 amino acids. The CDR3 nucleotides are TGTGCCAGTAGTATCGGAGGGTTCCAGCCCCAGCATTTT. It encodes CASSIGGFQPQHF.

This clone showed up just once. The chain carries TRBV7-6 and TRBJ2-2, with no clear D. This CDR3 is built from 12 residues. V dropped 1 base and J dropped 7 bases, with 4 bases sitting between them. Germline-derived CDR1 and CDR2 are SGHVS and FNYEAQ. CDR3 bases: TGTGCCAGCAGCTTAGTATACGGGGAGCTGTTTTTT. Translating it yields CASSLVYGELFF.

The chain has TRBV9 and TRBJ2-5; 10 nucleotides align to TRBD2. CDR3 length: 14 amino acids. V lost 4 bases to trimming and J lost 5 bases; unmatched junction nucleotides: 5. CDR1 SGDLS and CDR2 YYNGEE come from the germline V gene. The CDR3 loop is CASSLAGVSETQYF. The CDR3 coding sequence is TGTGCCAGCAGCCTAGCGGGAGTGAGTGAGACCCAGTACTTC.

This clone showed up just once. The V and J genes are TRBV5-4 and TRBJ2-7; D ambiguous. The CDR3 length is 16 residues. V dropped 3 bases and J dropped 5 bases, with 21 bases sitting between them. In germline, CDR1 is SGHNT, CDR2 YYREEE (reference sequence). The CDR3 bases are TGTGCCAGCAGCTCCCCGTGGTCGGGTCGAGACGACGAGCAGTACTTC. Protein sequence: CASSSPWSGRDDEQYF. Full variable domain (rest looked up from reference TRBV5-4 and TRBJ2-7): ETGVTQSPTHLIKTRGQQVTLRCSSQSGHNTVSWYQQALGQGPQFIFQYYREEENGRGNFPPRFSGLQFPNYSSELNVNALELDDSALYLCASSSPWSGRDDEQYFGPGTRLTVT.

This clone was counted a single time. In DNA, the CDR3 is TGTGCCAGTAGTATGGACGGGGGGGTTAACAATGAGCAGTTCTTC. It encodes CASSMDGGVNNEQFF. This rearrangement joins TRBV19 to TRBJ2-1, with TRBD2 matching 8 bases. V shed 3 bases, J shed 5 bases, and the junction held 6 bases outside the gene matches. Germline assignment: CDR1 LNHDA and CDR2 SQIVND (reference sequence). This CDR3 contains 15 residues.

This clone was found once. V and J are TRBV7-9 and TRBJ2-7, with TRBD2 as a possible D gene (6 bases). CDR1 SEHNR and CDR2 FQNEAQ come from the germline V gene (reference sequence). Trimming removed 5 bases from V and 5 bases from J, with 10 bases in between. The CDR3 spans 12 residues. The CDR3 nucleotides are TGTGCCAGCAGCCTACTAGCCGACGAGCAGTACTTC. Encoded protein: CASSLLADEQYF.

The genes are TRBV6-4 and TRBJ2-7; a weak D match, TRBD1 (5 bases). V dropped 4 bases and J dropped 3 bases, with 10 bases sitting between them. The CDR3 loop spans 13 amino acids. The germline CDR1 and CDR2 sequences are MRHNA and SNTAGT. The CDR3 sequence is CASSVGHGYEQYF. CDR3 DNA sequence: TGTGCCAGCAGTGTTGGACACGGCTACGAGCAGTACTTC.

The J gene is TRBJ2-7, the V gene TRBV4-2; TRBD2 agrees at 8 bases. V shed 2 bases and J 0 bases; nucleotides not matched to a gene: 0. There are 14 residues in the CDR3. The germline gives CDR1 LGHNA, CDR2 YNFKEQ. The CDR3 DNA reads TGTGCCAGCAGCCAACTAGCGGGCTCCTACGAGCAGTACTTC. As protein: CASSQLAGSYEQYF.

This chain links TRBV9 with TRBJ1-1; 8 nucleotides match TRBD1. Germline values: CDR1 SGDLS, CDR2 YYNGEE. The CDR3 is 16 residues long. With V trimmed by 0 bases and J by 4 bases, 8 bases remained unmatched. DNA for the CDR3: TGTGCCAGCAGCGTAGGCCGGGACAGGCCATCCACTGAAGCTTTCTTT. It encodes CASSVGRDRPSTEAFF.

This clone has just one count. CDR3 nucleotides: TGTGCCAGCAGCTTAGCGGCGGCAGATCAGTACTTC. Encoded protein: CASSLAAADQYF. The chain carries TRBV7-8 and TRBJ2-7; D gene uncertain. CDR3 length: 12 residues. Per the germline V gene, CDR1 is SGHVS and CDR2 is FQNEAQ. The V gene lost 0 bases and the J gene lost 10 bases, with 10 bases spanning the gap.

In DNA form, the CDR3 reads TGTGCCAGCAGTCCCCGAGGTGGTTTCGAGCAGTACTTC. Amino acids: CASSPRGGFEQYF. The chain joins TRBV27 to TRBJ2-7; D not certain. In germline, CDR1 is MNHEY, CDR2 SMNVEV (reference sequence). The CDR3 is made up of 13 amino acids. Trimming took off 5 bases at V and 6 bases at J, with 14 bases between the two ends.